Listed below are T cell receptor beta chains from one sample, sequenced in a study of cytomegalovirus exposure and HLA in healthy donors. Only in-frame clones appear in the TCRdb table, and some are missing; sequencing was by immunoSEQ multiplex PCR. The sample totals roughly 58,000 clones. The material sequenced was PBMCs. Every receptor here comes from a woman aged 45-60 years in good health and CMV-seropositive. Each CDR3 is given with its conserved first and last residue. A D gene is named only where the DNA matches it firmly.

len,j_gene,v_gene,d_gene,CDR3aa,CDR3nt
12,TRBJ1-1,TRBV10-3,-,CAIRDGPGEAFF,TGTGCCATCCGCGACGGCCCGGGTGAAGCTTTCTTT
15,TRBJ1-6,TRBV30,-,CAWSVPAGMNSPLHF,TGTGCCTGGAGTGTACCCGCAGGGATGAATTCACCCCTCCACTTT
14,TRBJ2-2,TRBV6-4,TRBD2,CASSDGLDTGELFF,TGTGCCAGCAGTGACGGACTAGACACCGGGGAGCTGTTTTTT
16,TRBJ1-2,TRBV7-3,TRBD1,CASSPNPGQLSLSYTF,TGTGCCAGCAGCCCAAATCCGGGACAGTTGAGTTTGAGCTACACCTTC
16,TRBJ2-1,TRBV4-2,-,CASSQPGERLYNEQFF,TGTGCCAGCAGCCAGCCCGGGGAGCGGCTCTACAATGAGCAGTTCTTC
14,TRBJ1-2,TRBV6-5,TRBD1,CASSKQGESYGYTF,TGTGCCAGCAGTAAACAGGGGGAGAGCTATGGCTACACCTTC
11,TRBJ1-1,TRBV30,-,CAWSRGSEAFF,TGTGCCTGGAGTAGGGGCTCTGAAGCTTTCTTT
15,TRBJ1-4,TRBV28,-,CASSPPGAGDEKLFF,TGTGCCAGCAGTCCCCCCGGGGCAGGGGATGAAAAACTGTTTTTT
15,TRBJ1-1,TRBV18,TRBD1,CASSPLQGKDTEAFF,TGTGCCAGCTCACCGTTACAGGGGAAGGACACTGAAGCTTTCTTT
16,TRBJ2-5,TRBV7-2,TRBD2,CASTNHGGMGQETQYF,TGTGCCAGCACAAATCACGGGGGGATGGGGCAAGAGACCCAGTACTTC
14,TRBJ2-3,TRBV27,TRBD1,CASTLDRATDTQYF,TGTGCCAGCACCTTAGACAGGGCTACAGATACGCAGTATTTT
15,TRBJ1-2,TRBV6-6,TRBD1,CASSYGTGGHYGYTF,TGTGCCAGCAGTTACGGGACAGGGGGCCACTATGGCTACACCTTC
15,TRBJ2-3,TRBV28,TRBD2,CASSLRVGRTDTQYF,TGTGCCAGCAGTCTCCGGGTCGGGAGGACAGATACGCAGTATTTT
14,TRBJ2-1,TRBV6-1,-,CASSDGGSINEQFF,TGTGCCAGCAGTGATGGGGGGTCAATCAATGAGCAGTTCTTC
15,TRBJ1-4,TRBV7-2,TRBD1,CASSPRTGANEKLFF,TGTGCTAGCAGCCCGAGGACAGGGGCTAATGAAAAACTGTTTTTT
15,TRBJ2-7,TRBV13,-,CASSLMGASHYEQYF,TGTGCCAGCAGCTTAATGGGGGCCTCCCACTACGAGCAGTACTTC
10,TRBJ1-1,TRBV20-1,-,CSVGEKQAFF,TGCAGCGTCGGGGAGAAGCAAGCTTTCTTT
16,TRBJ2-7,TRBV18,TRBD1,CASSPLSGTGGYEQYF,TGTGCCAGCTCACCGCTATCGGGGACAGGGGGCTACGAGCAGTACTTC
14,TRBJ2-1,TRBV25-1,TRBD1,CASSESTTGDEQFF,TGTGCCAGCAGTGAATCCACAACAGGGGATGAGCAGTTCTTC
14,TRBJ2-3,TRBV5-6,-,CASRYRASTDTQYF,TGTGCCAGCAGATACAGGGCTAGCACAGATACGCAGTATTTT
12,TRBJ1-2,TRBV28,-,CASSPLPFGYTF,TGTGCCAGCAGTCCTCTTCCCTTTGGCTACACCTTC
16,TRBJ2-3,TRBV7-2,-,CASSLESSGLIDTQYF,TGTGCCAGCAGCTTGGAAAGCTCAGGGTTGATAGATACGCAGTATTTT
15,TRBJ2-7,TRBV5-1,-,CASSPVTGIVYEQYF,TGCGCCAGCAGCCCCGTCACGGGAATAGTATACGAGCAGTACTTC
17,TRBJ1-4,TRBV18,-,CASSFQVATGSNEKLFF,TGTGCCAGCTCATTCCAAGTCGCAACAGGGAGTAATGAAAAACTGTTTTTT
16,TRBJ2-5,TRBV6-5,TRBD2,CASSYYGTSGGETQYF,TGTGCCAGCAGTTACTACGGGACTAGCGGGGGAGAGACCCAGTACTTC
16,TRBJ1-6,TRBV7-9,TRBD1,CASSPGGQGVDSPLHF,TGTGCCAGCAGCCCAGGGGGACAGGGTGTGGATTCACCCCTCCACTTT
16,TRBJ2-7,TRBV6-6,TRBD2,CASSYSSLAVAYEQYF,TGTGCCAGCAGTTACTCGAGCCTAGCGGTTGCCTACGAGCAGTACTTC
15,TRBJ1-4,TRBV28,-,CASSFKVDRGEKLFF,TGTGCCAGCAGTTTTAAGGTTGACAGAGGAGAAAAACTGTTTTTT
15,TRBJ2-5,TRBV9,-,CASSVGAGRGETQYF,TGTGCCAGCAGCGTAGGGGCAGGGCGGGGAGAGACCCAGTACTTC
14,TRBJ2-3,TRBV4-1,-,CASSGTGSTDTQYF,TGCGCCAGCAGCGGAACAGGGTCCACAGATACGCAGTATTTT
12,TRBJ2-5,TRBV6-6,-,CASSGSRETQYF,TGTGCCAGCAGCGGGTCTCGGGAGACCCAGTACTTC
13,TRBJ2-7,TRBV7-3,-,CASSRGGDYEQYF,TGTGCCAGCAGCCGAGGCGGGGATTACGAGCAGTACTTC
16,TRBJ2-2,TRBV19,-,CASSPAPRPNTGELFF,TGTGCCAGTAGTCCCGCCCCGAGGCCGAACACCGGGGAGCTGTTTTTT
15,TRBJ2-3,TRBV10-3,TRBD2,CATQGSGGAVDTQYF,TGTGCCACCCAGGGTAGCGGGGGGGCCGTAGATACGCAGTATTTT
14,TRBJ1-5,TRBV6-1,TRBD1,CASQGAGRTQPQHF,TGTGCCAGCCAGGGGGCAGGGCGGACCCAGCCCCAGCATTTT
16,TRBJ1-3,TRBV5-1,-,CASSWDTSSSGNTIYF,TGCGCCAGCAGCTGGGACACTTCGAGCTCTGGAAACACCATATATTTT
16,TRBJ1-3,TRBV21-1,-,CASSPWPYSSGNTIYF,TGTGCCAGCAGCCCCTGGCCTTACAGCTCTGGAAACACCATATATTTT
15,TRBJ2-5,TRBV19,TRBD2,CASSIISGGQETQYF,TGTGCCAGTAGTATAATTTCGGGAGGGCAAGAGACCCAGTACTTC
14,TRBJ2-7,TRBV6-5,-,CARSYNTGPSEQYF,TGTGCCCGCAGTTACAACACAGGACCAAGCGAGCAGTACTTC
13,TRBJ2-7,TRBV18,TRBD1,CASSPGQGTEQYF,TGTGCCAGCTCACCGGGACAGGGGACCGAGCAGTACTTC
16,TRBJ2-7,TRBV28,TRBD2,CASSKGGSIYNYEQYF,TGTGCCAGCAGTAAAGGCGGGAGCATTTACAACTACGAGCAGTACTTC
16,TRBJ2-1,TRBV4-2,TRBD2,CASSQGRDYPWDEQFF,TGTGCCAGCAGCCAGGGCCGGGACTACCCTTGGGATGAGCAGTTCTTC
15,TRBJ2-1,TRBV28,-,CASSLTGGRVGEQFF,TGTGCCAGCAGTTTAACCGGGGGGCGGGTTGGTGAGCAGTTCTTC
12,TRBJ1-2,TRBV5-4,-,CASRPGEAGYTF,TGTGCCAGCAGGCCAGGGGAAGCTGGCTACACCTTC
13,TRBJ2-7,TRBV6-6,-,CASSPVGANEQYF,TGTGCCAGCAGCCCAGTAGGGGCGAACGAGCAGTACTTC
15,TRBJ2-2,TRBV7-3,TRBD1,CASSQVTGTTGELFF,TGTGCCAGCAGCCAAGTGACAGGGACCACCGGGGAGCTGTTTTTT
17,TRBJ2-3,TRBV10-3,TRBD2,CAISEPGGRSNKDTQYF,TGTGCCATCAGCGAGCCGGGAGGAAGGTCGAACAAAGATACGCAGTATTTT
14,TRBJ1-6,TRBV7-8,-,CASSLLAGFSPLHF,TGTGCCAGCAGCTTACTGGCAGGTTTTTCACCCCTCCACTTT
14,TRBJ2-7,TRBV5-8,TRBD1,CASSRQGLSYEQYF,TGTGCCAGCAGCCGACAGGGATTATCCTACGAGCAGTACTTC
15,TRBJ1-1,TRBV5-6,-,CASRLEGGRGTEAFF,TGTGCCAGCAGGCTGGAGGGGGGGAGAGGCACTGAAGCTTTCTTT
11,TRBJ1-2,TRBV29-1,TRBD1,CSVGTGGGYTF,TGCAGCGTTGGGACAGGGGGCGGCTACACCTTC
14,TRBJ2-7,TRBV30,-,CAWSEGSLLGEQYF,TGTGCCTGGAGTGAGGGCAGCTTACTAGGGGAGCAGTACTTC
13,TRBJ2-5,TRBV2,TRBD1,CASSWTGVETQYF,TGTGCCAGCAGTTGGACAGGGGTAGAGACCCAGTACTTC
16,TRBJ1-1,TRBV2,TRBD1,CASSVATGEEDTEAFF,TGTGCCAGCAGTGTGGCGACAGGGGAGGAAGACACTGAAGCTTTCTTT
16,TRBJ1-4,TRBV19,TRBD1,CASSSGTGSLGEKLFF,TGTGCCAGTAGTAGCGGGACAGGCAGTCTTGGTGAAAAACTGTTTTTT
11,TRBJ2-7,TRBV28,-,CASSGYNEQYF,TGTGCCAGCTCAGGGTACAACGAGCAGTACTTC
15,TRBJ1-5,TRBV13,TRBD1,CASSLGTGIGQPQHF,TGTGCCAGCAGCTTAGGGACAGGGATAGGTCAGCCCCAGCATTTT